This is a list of T cell receptor beta chains from one sample in a study of T cells in Graves' hyperthyroidism and ophthalmopathy. One entry per CDR3 protein results from TCRdb running MiXCR on the multiplex PCR reads. The sample lists 450,000 to 600,000 distinct CDR3 sequences, just under 20% occurring once. Input material: blood. The receptors derive from a man aged 35-49 years with Graves' ophthalmopathy. The CDR3 runs from the conserved cysteine through the conserved F or W. A D gene is named only where the DNA matches it firmly. The size of a clone is reported for some rows only, either as once, few or many, or as a class for expanded clones.

d_call: NA
v_call: TRBV18
clone_size: NA
j_call: TRBJ2-7
cdr3_aa: CASSTLSYEQYF
cdr3_nt: TGTGCCAGCTCAACCCTAAGCTACGAGCAGTACTTC

d_call: TRBD2
v_call: TRBV4-3
clone_size: NA
j_call: TRBJ2-3
cdr3_aa: CASSQGTSGRGWGDTQYF
cdr3_nt: TGCGCCAGCAGCCAAGGGACTAGCGGGAGAGGATGGGGAGATACGCAGTATTTT

d_call: TRBD1
v_call: TRBV2
clone_size: NA
j_call: TRBJ1-4
cdr3_aa: CASSARTGFEKLFF
cdr3_nt: TGTGCCAGCAGTGCGAGGACAGGGTTTGAAAAACTGTTTTTT

d_call: NA
v_call: TRBV20-1
clone_size: NA
j_call: TRBJ2-7
cdr3_aa: CSARGGQSYEQYF
cdr3_nt: TGCAGTGCTAGAGGGGGCCAGTCCTACGAGCAGTACTTC

d_call: NA
v_call: TRBV5-8
clone_size: few
j_call: TRBJ1-1
cdr3_aa: CASSGGRLNTEAFF
cdr3_nt: TGTGCCAGCAGTGGGGGACGGCTGAACACTGAAGCTTTCTTT

d_call: NA
v_call: TRBV6-1
clone_size: NA
j_call: TRBJ1-6
cdr3_aa: CASSGYAENSPLHF
cdr3_nt: TGTGCCAGCAGTGGATATGCGGAGAATTCACCCCTCCACTTT

d_call: NA
v_call: TRBV12-3/TRBV12-4
clone_size: NA
j_call: TRBJ2-2
cdr3_aa: CASTITLWGSGELFF
cdr3_nt: TGTGCCAGCACCATTACCCTTTGGGGGTCCGGGGAGCTGTTTTTT

d_call: NA
v_call: TRBV6-2/TRBV6-3
clone_size: NA
j_call: TRBJ2-1
cdr3_aa: CASSYEGRHEQFF
cdr3_nt: TGTGCCAGCAGTTACGAAGGGAGGCATGAGCAGTTCTTC

d_call: NA
v_call: TRBV2
clone_size: few
j_call: TRBJ1-1
cdr3_aa: CASISGGRTEAFF
cdr3_nt: TGTGCCAGCATATCGGGGGGGAGGACTGAAGCTTTCTTT

d_call: NA
v_call: TRBV4-3
clone_size: NA
j_call: TRBJ1-4
cdr3_aa: CASSQSRRNEKLFF
cdr3_nt: TGCGCCAGCAGCCAATCTCGACGGAATGAAAAACTGTTTTTT

d_call: TRBD2
v_call: TRBV27
clone_size: NA
j_call: TRBJ2-3
cdr3_aa: CASSPLAGIGDTQYF
cdr3_nt: TGTGCCAGCAGTCCTTTAGCGGGGATAGGGGATACGCAGTATTTT

d_call: NA
v_call: TRBV18
clone_size: many
j_call: TRBJ2-2
cdr3_aa: CASSRGRDGELFF
cdr3_nt: TGTGCCAGCTCAAGAGGGCGCGACGGGGAGCTGTTTTTT